The 26 T cell receptor beta chains reported below all come from one sample, sequenced in a study of blood T cell repertoires in COVID-19. Repertoires were generated with immunoSEQ multiplex PCR, while TCRdb's copy carries only in-frame clones and drops some. The table records about 73,000 clones, around 77% of them present only once. The sample comprised peripheral blood. These receptor sequences come from a man between 70 and 80 years old with COVID-19, enrolled during active disease.

The genes are TRBV3-1 (or the pseudogene TRBV3-2) and TRBJ2-1; maybe TRBD2 (6 bases). V dropped 0 bases and J dropped 5 bases, with 20 bases sitting between them. Per germline, CDR1 LGHDT and CDR2 YNNKEL (reference sequence). The CDR3 contains 18 residues. CDR3 residues: CASSQDPIRGIRNNEQFF. The CDR3 DNA follows: TGTGCCAGCAGCCAAGACCCTATTCGCGGGATCCGGAACAATGAGCAGTTCTTC.

Only one count was recorded for this clone. V gene TRBV9 combines with J gene TRBJ1-5; possibly TRBD1 for D (5 bases). The CDR3 is 14 residues long. Germline assignment: CDR1 SGDLS and CDR2 YYNGEE. V lost 4 bases and J lost 6, with 14 bases in between. The CDR3 nucleotides read TGTGCCAGCAGCCGGGGAGGGGATGGTCAGCCCCAGCATTTT. It codes for CASSRGGDGQPQHF.

This chain uses TRBV5-1 with TRBJ1-1, with TRBD1 matching over 8 bases. The CDR3 length is 16 residues. Germline V gene lookup returns CDR1 SGHRS and CDR2 YFSETQ. Trimming removed 3 bases from V and 4 bases from J; junction bases left unmatched: 11. CDR3 bases: TGCGCCAGCAGCTACAGGGGGGCTTTTTGGGGCACTGAAGCTTTCTTT. Protein product: CASSYRGAFWGTEAFF.

The chain joins TRBV28 to TRBJ2-7, with D tentatively TRBD2 (5 bases). The CDR3 extends over 12 amino acids. The germline V and J ends were trimmed by 6 bases and 5 bases, with 11 bases remaining between them. Germline CDR1 MDHEN, CDR2 SYDVKM. Written as DNA, the CDR3 is TGTGCCAGCAGGTCCCGGGGAGACGAGCAGTACTTC. The encoded protein is CASRSRGDEQYF.

The chain links TRBV28 to TRBJ2-3; possible D gene TRBD2, 5 bases. In germline, CDR1 is MDHEN, CDR2 SYDVKM. Trimming pared 2 bases from V and 1 base from J, leaving 10 bases between. CDR3 length: 15 amino acids. DNA of the CDR3: TGTGCCAGCAGTTTAGAGGGAAGTCGCACAGATACGCAGTATTTT. Its protein product is CASSLEGSRTDTQYF. Together with reference TRBV28 and TRBJ2-3, the CDR3 gives the full variable domain: DVKVTQSSRYLVKRTGEKVFLECVQDMDHENMFWYRQDPGLGLRLIYFSYDVKMKEKGDIPEGYSVSREKKERFSLILESASTNQTSMYLCASSLEGSRTDTQYFGPGTRLTVL.

The CDR3: CASSLAGGIDTQYF. The CDR3 DNA is TGTGCCAGCAGCTTAGCGGGAGGTATAGATACGCAGTATTTT. The V call is TRBV7-2, the J call TRBJ2-3; possibly TRBD2 for D (6 bases). The CDR3 totals 14 residues. V shed 0 bases and J shed 5 bases, with 9 bases lying between them. The V gene's germline CDR1 is SGHTA and CDR2 FQGNSA.

The rearrangement joins TRBV29-1 to TRBJ2-3; 9 bases are a match to TRBD2. The CDR3 is made up of 14 amino acids. CDR1 and CDR2 from the germline V gene are SQVTM and ANQGSEA. With 5 bases clipped from V and 2 bases from J, the junction kept 5 bases outside the gene matches. The CDR3 region is CSVKTSGFTDTQYF. The CDR3 DNA reads TGCAGCGTTAAGACTAGCGGATTCACAGATACGCAGTATTTT.

There are a few counts of this clone. The chain recombines TRBV14 with TRBJ1-3, with D hard to call. The CDR3 runs 16 residues. The germline gives CDR1 SGHDN, CDR2 FVKESK. V lost 0 bases and J 2 bases, leaving 11 bases between the germline ends. The CDR3 spells CASSQDPVGTGNTIYF. Here the CDR3 DNA reads TGTGCCAGCAGCCAAGATCCAGTGGGCACTGGAAACACCATATATTTT.

This chain joins TRBV28 and TRBJ2-5, with a possible D match to TRBD1 (5 bases). Trimming took 3 bases from V and 5 from J, leaving 16 bases between them. CDR1 is MDHEN and CDR2 is SYDVKM in the germline V gene. The CDR3 contains 15 residues. The CDR3 loop is CASSFRGEGVETQYF. The CDR3 DNA sequence: TGTGCCAGCAGTTTCCGCGGCGAAGGGGTGGAGACCCAGTACTTC.

V is TRBV6-5 and J is TRBJ1-1, with D possibly being TRBD1 (6 bases). Deletions cut 8 bases from V and 1 base from J, with 11 bases between. Germline V CDR1 and CDR2: MNHEY, SVGAGI. This CDR3 contains 13 residues. CDR3: CASGGAGNTEAFF. The CDR3 nucleotides read TGTGCCAGCGGGGGGGCTGGGAACACTGAAGCTTTCTTT.

The gene calls are TRBV6-5 and TRBJ1-3; 8 positions match TRBD1. The V gene's germline CDR1 is MNHEY and CDR2 SVGAGI. J lost 4 bases, V lost 0 bases, and 2 bases had no gene match. This CDR3 spans 15 amino acids. The CDR3 DNA follows: TGTGCCAGCAGTTACTCCCAGGGGGCGGGAAACACCATATATTTT. Translating it yields CASSYSQGAGNTIYF.

V is TRBV7-6 and J is TRBJ1-1; TRBD1 agrees at 9 bases. The V gene's germline CDR1 is SGHVS and CDR2 FNYEAQ. The CDR3 has 16 amino acids. Unmatched junction bases numbered 13, after V lost 3 bases and J lost 8 bases. The CDR3 here is CASSLGGRRTGAEAFF. CDR3 nucleotides: TGTGCCAGCAGCTTGGGGGGGAGAAGGACAGGGGCGGAAGCTTTCTTT.

The chain employs TRBV5-6 and TRBJ2-1, with 11 bases matching TRBD2. After removal of 4 bases from V and 3 bases from J, the junction contained 6 bases not matched to a gene. The CDR3 loop spans 16 amino acids. Germline values: CDR1 SGHDT, CDR2 YYEEEE. This chain's CDR3 is CASSLLAGGIYNEQFF. The CDR3 DNA sequence: TGTGCCAGCAGCCTTCTAGCGGGAGGCATCTACAATGAGCAGTTCTTC.

The V gene is TRBV27, the J gene TRBJ2-3; 10 bases line up with TRBD2. The germline V gene has CDR1 MNHEY and CDR2 SMNVEV (reference sequence). This CDR3 region has 15 residues. The junction had 8 bases not matched to a gene; V was cut back by 5 bases and J by 6 bases. The CDR3 sequence: CASSPRLAGADTQYF. CDR3 nucleotide sequence: TGTGCCAGCAGTCCCAGGCTAGCGGGAGCGGATACGCAGTATTTT.

The chain links TRBV28 to TRBJ1-1; D uncertain. Germline lookup yields CDR1 MDHEN and CDR2 SYDVKM. Trimming left V 6 bases short and J 0 bases short, with 17 bases between. CDR3 length: 16 amino acids. The CDR3 spells CASRTGAGVMNTEAFF. In nucleotides, the CDR3 is TGTGCCAGCAGAACGGGAGCAGGAGTTATGAACACTGAAGCTTTCTTT.

The CDR3 protein is CATGTADEKLFF. The CDR3 DNA reads as TGTGCCACCGGGACAGCGGATGAAAAACTGTTTTTT. V and J are TRBV10-3 and TRBJ1-4, with TRBD1 matching 7 bases. Germline loops: CDR1 ENHRY, CDR2 SYGVKD. Germline trimming cut 10 bases from V and 6 bases from J; bases unmatched to any gene: 5. The CDR3 is 12 residues long.

The chain employs TRBV7-2 and TRBJ2-7; 11 bases fit TRBD2. In germline, CDR1 is SGHTA, CDR2 FQGNSA. The CDR3 has 15 residues. The J segment lost 3 bases and the V segment lost 4 bases, leaving 5 bases of the junction unmatched. CDR3 nucleotide sequence: TGTGCCAGCAGCTACCAGGGGACTAGCGGCTACGAGCAGTACTTC. Its protein product is CASSYQGTSGYEQYF.

The rearrangement joins TRBV27 to TRBJ1-5; D might be TRBD1 (5 bases). V shed 7 bases and J shed 7 bases, with 17 bases lying between them. The CDR3 spans 14 residues. CDR1 and CDR2 (germline): MNHEY, SMNVEV (reference sequence). The CDR3 DNA is TGTGCCAGCACCTCCGGCGGGGGAGGCCAGCCCCAGCATTTT. It encodes CASTSGGGGQPQHF.

V and J are TRBV3-1 (or the pseudogene TRBV3-2) and TRBJ1-6, with D uncertain. CDR1 is LGHDT, CDR2 YNNKEL, per germline (reference sequence). V lost 2 bases, J lost 0 bases, and 8 bases lay in between. This CDR3 region has 16 residues. The CDR3 spells CASSQKRSSYNSPLHF. CDR3 nucleotide sequence: TGTGCCAGCAGCCAAAAGCGGAGCTCCTATAATTCACCCCTCCACTTT.

The rearrangement joins TRBV12-3 or TRBV12-4 to TRBJ1-5, with D maybe TRBD1 (5 bases). The germline V and J ends were trimmed by 6 bases and 5 bases, with 8 bases remaining between them. The CDR3 covers 12 residues. Written as DNA, the CDR3 is TGTGCCAGCAGACAGGCGGATCAGCCCCAGCATTTT. The encoded protein is CASRQADQPQHF.

The CDR3 DNA reads TGTGCCAGCAGTTTGTACAGACAGCAAGAGACCCAGTACTTC. Encoded protein: CASSLYRQQETQYF. This sequence joins TRBV28 and TRBJ2-5; D possibly corresponds to TRBD1 (5 bases). Trimming left V 3 bases short and J 2 bases short, with 10 bases between. Germline V gives CDR1 MDHEN, CDR2 SYDVKM. The CDR3 runs 14 residues.

The chain couples TRBV7-3 to TRBJ2-2, with 10 bases identical to TRBD2. Trimming took 2 bases from V and 5 from J; bases not matched to a gene: 8. Germline CDR1 and CDR2: SGHTA and FQGTGA. This CDR3 is built from 17 residues. CDR3 DNA sequence: TGTGCCAGCAGCTTATCACAGACTAGCGGGCTAACCGGGGAGCTGTTTTTT. Translating it yields CASSLSQTSGLTGELFF.

This clone appeared a single time. The V call is TRBV7-2, the J call TRBJ2-6; no definite D call. CDR3 length: 16 amino acids. Trimming left V 6 bases short and J 0 bases short, with 12 bases between. Germline-derived CDR1 and CDR2 are SGHTA and FQGNSA. The CDR3 here is CASSHGSISGANVLTF. The CDR3 coding sequence is TGTGCCAGCAGTCACGGGTCGATCTCTGGGGCCAACGTCCTGACTTTC.

The chain couples TRBV19 to TRBJ2-7; TRBD1 matches 8 bases. CDR3 length: 14 amino acids. Germline trimming cut 4 bases from V and 2 bases from J; bases unmatched to any gene: 4. CDR1 and CDR2 (germline): LNHDA, SQIVND (reference sequence). The CDR3 reads CASSRTGPTYEQYF. The CDR3 nucleotides read TGTGCCAGTAGTAGGACAGGGCCCACCTACGAGCAGTACTTC.

V and J are TRBV4-1 and TRBJ1-4, with TRBD1 identical over 8 bases. The CDR3 extends over 17 amino acids. The V segment lost 1 base and the J segment 7 bases; nucleotides outside the gene matches: 11. The V gene's germline CDR1 is MGHRA and CDR2 YSYEKL. DNA for the CDR3: TGCGCCAGCAGCCAAGGCACATTCGGGACAGGCAGTGAAAAACTGTTTTTT. It codes for CASSQGTFGTGSEKLFF.

This clone was detected only once. J is TRBJ1-5 and V is TRBV24-1, with TRBD1 as a possible D gene (6 bases). Germline lookup yields CDR1 KGHDR and CDR2 SFDVKD. Trimming removed 9 bases from V and 3 bases from J, with 26 bases in between. The CDR3 totals 18 residues. The CDR3 reads CATHSQGGEGGNNQPQHF. CDR3 DNA: TGTGCCACCCATAGTCAAGGCGGTGAAGGGGGTAACAATCAGCCCCAGCATTTT.